The rows below give T cell receptor beta chains drawn from one sample of a study of breast tumors, draining lymph nodes, adjacent tissues. Using its own MiXCR run on the multiplex PCR reads, TCRdb lists one record per CDR3 protein. The sample includes some 140,000 distinct CDR3 sequences, about 20% of them seen just once. The sequenced sample consisted of axillary lymph node tissue. The receptors here all came from a female donor with breast cancer. Some clones in this sample may be carry-over from other donors' samples. CDR3s include the opening cysteine and the closing phenylalanine or tryptophan. A D gene is named only where the DNA matches it firmly. Clone size is given for some rows only: seen once, a few or many times, or a class if the clone is expanded.

V gene: TRBV30
D gene: TRBD1
clone size: many
J gene: TRBJ2-7
CDR3 DNA: TGTGCCGTCCGGGACAGGGATCACTACGAGCAGTACTTC
CDR3 protein: CAVRDRDHYEQYF

V gene: TRBV20-1
D gene: NA
clone size: many
J gene: TRBJ2-5
CDR3 DNA: TGCAGTGCCCCCCTAGCGAGTTCGGAGACCCAGTACTTC
CDR3 protein: CSAPLASSETQYF

V gene: TRBV27
D gene: TRBD2
clone size: NA
J gene: TRBJ2-3
CDR3 DNA: TGTGCCAGCAGTTTTAGCGGGAGTTGGATAGATGCGCAGTATTTT
CDR3 protein: CASSFSGSWIDAQYF

V gene: TRBV4-3
D gene: TRBD2
clone size: many
J gene: TRBJ2-1
CDR3 DNA: TGCGCCAGCAGCCAAGGGCTAGCGGGAGAAAGTGAGCAGTTCTTC
CDR3 protein: CASSQGLAGESEQFF

V gene: TRBV12-3/TRBV12-4
D gene: TRBD2
clone size: many
J gene: TRBJ2-2
CDR3 DNA: TGTGCCAGCAGACCGAGCGGGAGGAGGGCCGGGGAGCTGTTTTTT
CDR3 protein: CASRPSGRRAGELFF

V gene: TRBV24-1
D gene: NA
clone size: many
J gene: TRBJ2-2
CDR3 DNA: TGTGCCACCAGTAGGCCTTCGAACACCGGGGAGCTGTTTTTT
CDR3 protein: CATSRPSNTGELFF

V gene: TRBV7-8
D gene: NA
clone size: many
J gene: TRBJ1-6
CDR3 DNA: TGTGCCAGCAGCTTTAATCGGGAGTCACCCCTCCACTTT
CDR3 protein: CASSFNRESPLHF

V gene: TRBV11-2
D gene: NA
clone size: many
J gene: TRBJ2-7
CDR3 DNA: TGTGCCAGCAGAATTGCCTACGAGCAGTACTTC
CDR3 protein: CASRIAYEQYF

V gene: TRBV5-6
D gene: TRBD1
clone size: few
J gene: TRBJ1-5
CDR3 DNA: TGTGCCAGCAGCACCACCGGGACAGGGTCTCAGCCCCAGCATTTT
CDR3 protein: CASSTTGTGSQPQHF

V gene: TRBV5-5
D gene: NA
clone size: NA
J gene: TRBJ2-2
CDR3 DNA: TGTGCCAGCAGCTTGTGTGGGGACGGGGAGCTGTTTTTT
CDR3 protein: CASSLCGDGELFF

V gene: TRBV2
D gene: NA
clone size: NA
J gene: TRBJ1-5
CDR3 DNA: TGTGCCAGCAGTTTTGACGGGGGGAGCAATCAGCCCCAGCGTTTT
CDR3 protein: CASSFDGGSNQPQRF

V gene: TRBV2
D gene: TRBD1
clone size: many
J gene: TRBJ2-7
CDR3 DNA: TGTGCCAGCAGTGAAGCAGGGGGAGGACAGGGGAACTACGAGCAGTACTTC
CDR3 protein: CASSEAGGGQGNYEQYF